The subject of this entry is one TCR beta chain. Its antigen has not been determined. Base qualities were left out, and no much larger clone turns up one base away. The CDR3 regions of human TCRbeta chains were analyzed by immunosequencing. On the study's bioinformatics: Repertoire TCRs were checked for matches against a reference library of SARS-CoV-2-specific TCRs that had been generated using the MIRA antigen-specificity platform. Breadth was defined as the fraction of unique TCRs that were SARS-CoV-2-associated, and depth was defined as the fraction of total T cells that were SARS-CoV-2-associated. Each spike-specific TCR was assigned to its reactive spike region and to a CD4 or CD8 class using the MIRA data. Log10-transformed breadth and depth values were compared by one-way ANOVA with Sidak's multiple comparisons tests. The clones in this table, taken by TCRdb from immuneACCESS, are in-frame only. Not every clone is retained; where verified, under half of the shortfall comes from an unresolved V gene, and the cause of the rest is unknown. V and J calls plus clone size are reproduced from that table; the DNA served to infer D and trimming. Across this sample there are about 120,000 clones, with roughly 90% seen only once. More than 7.5% of the sample comes from the top ten.

The data are from a study of T cell responses to AZD1222 COVID-19 vaccine (dated by TCRdb to about 2021). Background for the entire study: AZD1222 recipients given second doses at about 4 weeks or at about 12 weeks were pooled, since spike-specific TCR depth and breadth were not found to differ between the two schedules. TCR sequencing covered fewer than 250 trial participants: about 210 given two doses of AZD1222 and 26 given two doses of MenACWY control vaccine. Trial participants were enrolled by age into subgroups of 18-55, 56-69 and 70-plus years, and about 150, 27 and 61 TCR-sequenced participants, respectively, were included in these subgroups.

What the study reported, not specific to this receptor: After two AZD1222 doses, spike-specific TCR breadth and depth were significantly higher than at day 0 and than in MenACWY recipients. Nearly half of unique spike-specific TCRs reportedly recognized epitopes outside regions mutated in the B.1.351 and B.1.1.7 variants. The vaccine-associated CD4 TCRs covered the entire spike protein, and the dominant responses fell in regions 160-218 and 743-854. Only a handful of AZD1222 recipients were SARS-CoV-2 seropositive at baseline, limiting conclusions about previously exposed vaccinees. Because no samples from the day 14 peak response were available, repertoires could be characterized only after the peak T cell response. Participants were mostly white British, with more females than males. The authors suggested clonal diversity may have been underestimated. The 56-69-year group was small, and its depth increase did not reach significance, likely because of low power.

The CDR3 covers 15 residues, taking in both the cysteine and the phenylalanine. Here the CDR3 DNA is all that survives: 45 bases in frame from base 1. Clipping removes 3 bases from V and 2 bases from J, with 7 as the unmatched junction base count. The germline V gene encodes CDR1 SGHTA and CDR2 FQGNSA. The sample's time point label, decoded: baseline before first vaccination. Samples from vaccinated people were obtained from the UK trials COV001 and COV002, which included a single-blind randomized controlled phase 2/3 trial of AZD1222 (ChAdOx1 nCoV-19) in healthy adults. For TCRbeta chain sequencing, PBMC samples from trial participants were taken at day 0 and at day 28 after the second dose.

Here the sequenced sample was peripheral blood, taken on day 0 of AZD1222 vaccination. This TCR came from an adult in good health. Recombination linked TRBV7-2 to TRBJ2-7, with 7 bases matching TRBD1. The nucleotides read TGTGCCAGCAGCTTCCGGACAGGTGGACCCTACGAGCAGTACTTC. Its translation is CASSFRTGGPYEQYF.